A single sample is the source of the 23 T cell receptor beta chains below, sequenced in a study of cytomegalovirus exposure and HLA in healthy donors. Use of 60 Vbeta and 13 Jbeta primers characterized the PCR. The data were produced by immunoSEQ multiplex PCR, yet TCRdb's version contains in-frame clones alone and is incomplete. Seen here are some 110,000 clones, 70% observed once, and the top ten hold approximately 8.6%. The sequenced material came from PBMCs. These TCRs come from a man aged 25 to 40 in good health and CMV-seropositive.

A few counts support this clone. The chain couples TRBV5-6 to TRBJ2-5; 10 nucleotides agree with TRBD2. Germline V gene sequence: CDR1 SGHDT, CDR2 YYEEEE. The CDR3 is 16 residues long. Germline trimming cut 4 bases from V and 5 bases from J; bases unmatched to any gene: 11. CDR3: CASSISRTSGRETQYF. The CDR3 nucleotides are TGTGCCAGCAGCATCTCCCGGACTAGCGGTAGGGAGACCCAGTACTTC.

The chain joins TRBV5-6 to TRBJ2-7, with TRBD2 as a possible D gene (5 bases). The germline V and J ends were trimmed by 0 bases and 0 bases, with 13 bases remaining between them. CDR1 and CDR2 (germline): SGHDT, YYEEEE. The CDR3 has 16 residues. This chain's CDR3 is CASSLGPAVSSYEQYV. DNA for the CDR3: TGTGCCAGCAGCTTGGGGCCAGCGGTGAGCTCCTACGAGCAGTACGTC.

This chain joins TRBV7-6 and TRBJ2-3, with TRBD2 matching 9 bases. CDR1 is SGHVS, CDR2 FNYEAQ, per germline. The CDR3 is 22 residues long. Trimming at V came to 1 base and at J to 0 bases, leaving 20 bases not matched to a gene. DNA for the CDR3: TGTGCCAGCAGCTTAGAAGTCGCTTGGGAATGGCGGGGGGGCTCAAGCACAGATACGCAGTATTTT. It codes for CASSLEVAWEWRGGSSTDTQYF. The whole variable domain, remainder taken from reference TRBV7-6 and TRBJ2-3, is GAGVSQSPRYKVTKRGQDVALRCDPISGHVSLYWYRQALGQGPEFLTYFNYEAQQDKSGLPNDRFSAERPEGSISTLTIQRTEQRDSAMYRCASSLEVAWEWRGGSSTDTQYFGPGTRLTVL.

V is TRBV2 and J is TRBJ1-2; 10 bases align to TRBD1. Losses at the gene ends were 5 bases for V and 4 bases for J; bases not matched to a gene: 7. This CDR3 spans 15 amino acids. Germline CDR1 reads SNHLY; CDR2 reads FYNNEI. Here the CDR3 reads CASSIETGGFYGYTF. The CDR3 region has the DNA TGTGCCAGCAGTATAGAGACAGGGGGCTTCTATGGCTACACCTTC.

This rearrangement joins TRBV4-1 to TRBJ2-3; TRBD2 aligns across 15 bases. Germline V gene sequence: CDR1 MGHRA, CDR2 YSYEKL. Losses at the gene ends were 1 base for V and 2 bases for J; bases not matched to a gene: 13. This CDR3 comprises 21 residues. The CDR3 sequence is CASSQAAGTSGGQGPTDTQYF. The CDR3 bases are TGCGCCAGCAGCCAAGCTGCCGGGACTAGCGGGGGGCAGGGCCCCACAGATACGCAGTATTTT.

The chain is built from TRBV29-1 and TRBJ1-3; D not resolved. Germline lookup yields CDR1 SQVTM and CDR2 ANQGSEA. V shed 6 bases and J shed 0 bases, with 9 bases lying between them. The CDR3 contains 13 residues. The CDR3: CSVQVDSGNTIYF. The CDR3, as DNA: TGCAGCGTGCAGGTGGACTCTGGAAACACCATATATTTT.

CDR3 amino acids: CASIETGGVTEAFF. CDR3 nucleotides: TGTGCCAGTATCGAAACAGGGGGGGTCACTGAAGCTTTCTTT. The chain is built from TRBV19 and TRBJ1-1; TRBD1 matches 8 bases. Trimming at V came to 7 bases and at J to 4 bases, leaving 8 bases not matched to a gene. The CDR3 has 14 residues. CDR1 and CDR2 (germline): LNHDA, SQIVND (reference sequence).

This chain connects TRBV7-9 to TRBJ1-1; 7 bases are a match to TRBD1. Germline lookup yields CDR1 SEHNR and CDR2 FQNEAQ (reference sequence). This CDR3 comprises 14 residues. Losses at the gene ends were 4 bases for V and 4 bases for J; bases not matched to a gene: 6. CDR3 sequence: CASSSGGRGTEAFF. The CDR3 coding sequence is TGTGCCAGCAGCTCAGGGGGAAGGGGCACTGAAGCTTTCTTT.

The CDR3 bases are TGTGCCAGCAGCCAAGATCCGGGGGGTGGCGCAGATACGCAGTATTTT. Amino acid sequence: CASSQDPGGGADTQYF. This chain links TRBV4-2 with TRBJ2-3, with 7 bases identical to TRBD2. CDR1 is LGHNA, CDR2 YNFKEQ, per germline. CDR3 length: 16 residues. With V trimmed by 0 bases and J by 4 bases, 7 bases remained unmatched.

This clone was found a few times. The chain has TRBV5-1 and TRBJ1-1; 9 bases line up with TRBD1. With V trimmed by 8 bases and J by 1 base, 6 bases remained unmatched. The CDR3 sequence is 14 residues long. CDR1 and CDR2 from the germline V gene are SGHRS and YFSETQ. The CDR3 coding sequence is TGCGCCAGTCACAGGGGGCGCGGGAACACTGAAGCTTTCTTT. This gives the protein CASHRGRGNTEAFF.

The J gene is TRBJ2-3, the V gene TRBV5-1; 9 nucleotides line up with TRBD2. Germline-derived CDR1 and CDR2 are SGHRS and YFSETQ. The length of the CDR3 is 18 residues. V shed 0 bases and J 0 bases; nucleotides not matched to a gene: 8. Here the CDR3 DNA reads TGCGCCAGCAGCTTGGAAGGTAGCGGGGGACCTAGCACAGATACGCAGTATTTT. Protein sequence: CASSLEGSGGPSTDTQYF.

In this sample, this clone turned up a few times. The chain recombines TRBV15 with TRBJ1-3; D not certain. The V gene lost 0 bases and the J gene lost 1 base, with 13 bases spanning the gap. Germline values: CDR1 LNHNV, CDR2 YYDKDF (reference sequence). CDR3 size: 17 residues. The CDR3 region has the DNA TGTGCCACCAGCAGAGATCGAGGTATTAAATCTGGAAACACCATATATTTT. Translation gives CATSRDRGIKSGNTIYF.

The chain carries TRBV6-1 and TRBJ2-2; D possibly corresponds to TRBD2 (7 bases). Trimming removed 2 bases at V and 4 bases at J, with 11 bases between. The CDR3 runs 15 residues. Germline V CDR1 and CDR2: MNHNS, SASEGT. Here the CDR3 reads CASSEMRGLTGELFF. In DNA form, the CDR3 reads TGTGCCAGCAGTGAAATGCGGGGGCTCACCGGGGAGCTGTTTTTT.

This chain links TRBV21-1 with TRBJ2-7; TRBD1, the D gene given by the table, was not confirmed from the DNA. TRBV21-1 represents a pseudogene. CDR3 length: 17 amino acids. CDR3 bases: TGTGCCAGCAGCAAAAGGGGAGGACAGGTGGTTCGCTACGAGCAGTACGTC. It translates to CASSKRGGQVVRYEQYV.

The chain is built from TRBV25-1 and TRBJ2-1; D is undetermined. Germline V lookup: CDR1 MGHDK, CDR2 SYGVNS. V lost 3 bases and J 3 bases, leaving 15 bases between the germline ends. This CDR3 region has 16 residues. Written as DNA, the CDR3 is TGTGCCAGCAGTGATGCAACACCAACCCACTACAATGAGCAGTTCTTC. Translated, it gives CASSDATPTHYNEQFF.

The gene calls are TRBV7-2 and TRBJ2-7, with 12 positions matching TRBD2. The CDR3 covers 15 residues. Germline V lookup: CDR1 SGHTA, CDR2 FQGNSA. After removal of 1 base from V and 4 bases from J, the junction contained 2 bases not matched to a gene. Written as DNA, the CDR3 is TGTGCCAGCAGCTTAGGACTAGCGGGGGCTTACGAGCAGTACGTC. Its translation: CASSLGLAGAYEQYV.

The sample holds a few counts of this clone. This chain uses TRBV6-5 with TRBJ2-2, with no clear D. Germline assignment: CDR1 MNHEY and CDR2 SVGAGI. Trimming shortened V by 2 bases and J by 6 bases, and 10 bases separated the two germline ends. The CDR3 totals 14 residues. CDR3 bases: TGTGCCAGCAGTTACACCGAGGTGGCCGGGGAGCTGTTTTTT. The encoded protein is CASSYTEVAGELFF.

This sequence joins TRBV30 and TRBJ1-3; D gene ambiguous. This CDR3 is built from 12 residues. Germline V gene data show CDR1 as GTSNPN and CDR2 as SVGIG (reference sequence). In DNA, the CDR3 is TGTGTAACAGAGAACCCTGGAAACACCATATATTTT. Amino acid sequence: CVTENPGNTIYF.

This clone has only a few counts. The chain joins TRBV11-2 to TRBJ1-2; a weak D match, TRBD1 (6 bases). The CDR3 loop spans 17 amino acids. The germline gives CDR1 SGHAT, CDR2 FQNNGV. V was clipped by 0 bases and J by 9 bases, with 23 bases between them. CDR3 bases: TGTGCCAGCAGCTTAGATCACCCGGGAACAGGGACACGGCGCTACACCTTC. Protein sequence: CASSLDHPGTGTRRYTF.

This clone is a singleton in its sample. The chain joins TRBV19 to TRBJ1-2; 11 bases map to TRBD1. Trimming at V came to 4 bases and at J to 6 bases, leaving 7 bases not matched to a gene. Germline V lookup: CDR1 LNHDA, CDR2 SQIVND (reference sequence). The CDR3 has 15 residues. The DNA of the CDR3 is TGTGCCAGTAGTACCTCGGGACAGGGGGTGGATGGCTACACCTTC. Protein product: CASSTSGQGVDGYTF.

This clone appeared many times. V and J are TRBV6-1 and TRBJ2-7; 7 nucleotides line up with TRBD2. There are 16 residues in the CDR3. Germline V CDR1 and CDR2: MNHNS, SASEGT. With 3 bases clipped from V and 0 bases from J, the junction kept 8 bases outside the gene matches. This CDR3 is CASSDPGLSSSYEQYF. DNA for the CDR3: TGTGCCAGCAGTGACCCGGGACTATCCAGCTCCTACGAGCAGTACTTC.

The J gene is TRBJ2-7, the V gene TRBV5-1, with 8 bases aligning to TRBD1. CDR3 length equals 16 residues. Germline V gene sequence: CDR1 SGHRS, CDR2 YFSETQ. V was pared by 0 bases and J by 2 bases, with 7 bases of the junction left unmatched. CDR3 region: CASSLALSDRAYEQYF. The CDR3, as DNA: TGCGCCAGCAGCTTGGCCCTATCGGACAGGGCCTACGAGCAGTACTTC.

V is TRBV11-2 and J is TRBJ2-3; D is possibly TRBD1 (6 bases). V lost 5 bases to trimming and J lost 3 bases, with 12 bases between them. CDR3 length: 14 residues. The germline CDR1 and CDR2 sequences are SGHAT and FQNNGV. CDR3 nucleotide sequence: TGTGCCAGCAGCGCCCCCAGGGGAACAGATACGCAGTATTTT. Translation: CASSAPRGTDTQYF.